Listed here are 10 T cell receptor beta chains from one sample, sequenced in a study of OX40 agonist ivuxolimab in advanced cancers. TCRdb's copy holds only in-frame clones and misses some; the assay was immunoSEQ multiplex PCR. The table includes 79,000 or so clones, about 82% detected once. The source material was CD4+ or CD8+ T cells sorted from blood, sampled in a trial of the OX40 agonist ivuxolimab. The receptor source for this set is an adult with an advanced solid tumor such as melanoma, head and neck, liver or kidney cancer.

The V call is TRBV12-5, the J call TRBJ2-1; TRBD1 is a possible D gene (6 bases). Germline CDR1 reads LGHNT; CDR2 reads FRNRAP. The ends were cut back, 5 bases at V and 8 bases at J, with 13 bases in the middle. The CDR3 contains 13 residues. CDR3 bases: TGTGCTAGTGGTCAATACAGGGACCATGAGCAGTTCTTC. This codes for CASGQYRDHEQFF. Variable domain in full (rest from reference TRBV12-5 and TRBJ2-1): DARVTQTPRHKVTEMGQEVTMRCQPILGHNTVFWYRQTMMQGLELLAYFRNRAPLDDSGMPKDRFSAEMPDATLATLKIQPSEPRDSAVYFCASGQYRDHEQFFGPGTRLTVL.

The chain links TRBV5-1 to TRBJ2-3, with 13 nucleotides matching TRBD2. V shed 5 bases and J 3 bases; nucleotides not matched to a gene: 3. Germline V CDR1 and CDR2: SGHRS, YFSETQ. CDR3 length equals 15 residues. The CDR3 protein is CASRRTSGGTDTQYF. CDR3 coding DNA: TGCGCCAGCAGGAGGACTAGCGGGGGAACAGATACGCAGTATTTT. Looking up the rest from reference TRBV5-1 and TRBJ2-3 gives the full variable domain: KAGVTQTPRYLIKTRGQQVTLSCSPISGHRSVSWYQQTPGQGLQFLFEYFSETQRNKGNFPGRFSGRQFSNSRSEMNVSTLELGDSALYLCASRRTSGGTDTQYFGPGTRLTVL.

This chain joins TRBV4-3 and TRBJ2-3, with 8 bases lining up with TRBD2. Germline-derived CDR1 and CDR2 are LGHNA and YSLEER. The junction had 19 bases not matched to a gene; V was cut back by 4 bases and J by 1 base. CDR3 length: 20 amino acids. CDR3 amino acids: CASSPDLTSGTSVRTDTQYF. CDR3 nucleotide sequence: TGCGCCAGCAGCCCCGACCTGACATCCGGGACTAGTGTACGCACAGATACGCAGTATTTT.

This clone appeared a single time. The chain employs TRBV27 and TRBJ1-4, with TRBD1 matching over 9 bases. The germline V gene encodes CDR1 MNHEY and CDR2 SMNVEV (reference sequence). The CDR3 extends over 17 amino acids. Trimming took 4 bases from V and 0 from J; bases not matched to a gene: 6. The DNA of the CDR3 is TGTGCCAGCAGTTCTTGGGACAGGGAAACAACTAATGAAAAACTGTTTTTT. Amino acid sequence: CASSSWDRETTNEKLFF.

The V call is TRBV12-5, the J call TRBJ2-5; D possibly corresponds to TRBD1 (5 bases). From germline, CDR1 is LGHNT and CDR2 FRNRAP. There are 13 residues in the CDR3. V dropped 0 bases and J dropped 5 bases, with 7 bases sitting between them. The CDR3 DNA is TGTGCTAGTGGTTTGGTACAGGTGGAGACCCAGTACTTC. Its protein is CASGLVQVETQYF.

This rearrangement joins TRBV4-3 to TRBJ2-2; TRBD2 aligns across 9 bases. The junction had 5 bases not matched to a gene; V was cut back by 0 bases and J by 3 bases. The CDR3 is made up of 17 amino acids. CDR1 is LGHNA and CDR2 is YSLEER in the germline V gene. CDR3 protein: CASSQDPSGGHTGELFF. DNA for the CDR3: TGCGCCAGCAGCCAAGATCCGAGCGGGGGGCACACCGGGGAGCTGTTTTTT.

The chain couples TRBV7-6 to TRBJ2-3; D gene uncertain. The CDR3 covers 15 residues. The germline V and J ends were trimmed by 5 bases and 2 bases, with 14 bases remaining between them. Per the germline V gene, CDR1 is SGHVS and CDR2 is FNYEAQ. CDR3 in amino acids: CASSPLLPLTDTQYF. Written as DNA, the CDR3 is TGTGCCAGCAGCCCGCTGCTTCCCCTCACAGATACGCAGTATTTT.

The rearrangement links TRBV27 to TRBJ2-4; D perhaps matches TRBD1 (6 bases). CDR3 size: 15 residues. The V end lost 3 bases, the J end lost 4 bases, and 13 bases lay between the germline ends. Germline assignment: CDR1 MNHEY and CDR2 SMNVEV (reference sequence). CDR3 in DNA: TGTGCCAGCAGTTTCGAATTCCAGGGGAAAAACATTCAGTACTTC. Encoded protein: CASSFEFQGKNIQYF.

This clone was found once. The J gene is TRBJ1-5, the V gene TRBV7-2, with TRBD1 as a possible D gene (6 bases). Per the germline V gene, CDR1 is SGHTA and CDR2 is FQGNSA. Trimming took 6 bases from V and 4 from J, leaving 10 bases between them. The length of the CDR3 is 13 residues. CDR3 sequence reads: CASRQGRNQPQHF. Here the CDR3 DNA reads TGTGCCAGCAGGCAGGGGAGAAATCAGCCCCAGCATTTT. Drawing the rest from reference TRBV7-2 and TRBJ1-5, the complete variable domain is GAGVSQSPSNKVTEKGKDVELRCDPISGHTALYWYRQSLGQGLEFLIYFQGNSAPDKSGLPSDRFSAERTGGSVSTLTIQRTQQEDSAVYLCASRQGRNQPQHFGDGTRLSIL.

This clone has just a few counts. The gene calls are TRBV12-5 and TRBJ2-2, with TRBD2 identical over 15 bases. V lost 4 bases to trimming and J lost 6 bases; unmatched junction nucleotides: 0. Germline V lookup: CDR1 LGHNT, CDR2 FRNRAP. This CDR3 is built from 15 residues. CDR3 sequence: CASGWTSGGAGELFF. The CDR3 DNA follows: TGTGCTAGTGGTTGGACTAGCGGGGGGGCCGGGGAGCTGTTTTTT.